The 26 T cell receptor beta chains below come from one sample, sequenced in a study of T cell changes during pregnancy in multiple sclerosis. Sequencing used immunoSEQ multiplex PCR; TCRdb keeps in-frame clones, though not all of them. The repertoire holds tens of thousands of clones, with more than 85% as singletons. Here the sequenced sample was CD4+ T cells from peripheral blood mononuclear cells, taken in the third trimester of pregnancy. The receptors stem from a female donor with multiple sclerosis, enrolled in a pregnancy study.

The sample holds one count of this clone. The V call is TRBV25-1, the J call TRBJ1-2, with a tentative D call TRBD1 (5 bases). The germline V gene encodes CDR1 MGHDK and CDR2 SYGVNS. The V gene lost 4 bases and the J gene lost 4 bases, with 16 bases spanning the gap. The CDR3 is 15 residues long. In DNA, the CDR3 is TGTGCCAGCAGTGCCCCCCTTACAGGATCCTATGGCTACACCTTC. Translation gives CASSAPLTGSYGYTF.

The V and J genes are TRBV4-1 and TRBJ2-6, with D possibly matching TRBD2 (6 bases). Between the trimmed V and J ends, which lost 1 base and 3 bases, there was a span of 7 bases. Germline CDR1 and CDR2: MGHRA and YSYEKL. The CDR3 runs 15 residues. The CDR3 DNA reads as TGCGCCAGCAGCCAAGGGGAGGTTGGGGCCAACGTCCTGACTTTC. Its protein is CASSQGEVGANVLTF.

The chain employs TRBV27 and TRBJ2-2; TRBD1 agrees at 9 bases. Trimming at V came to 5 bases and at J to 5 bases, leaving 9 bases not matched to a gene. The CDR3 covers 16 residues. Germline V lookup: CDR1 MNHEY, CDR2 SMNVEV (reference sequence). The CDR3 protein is CASSRAGTGITGELFF. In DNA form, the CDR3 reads TGTGCCAGCAGTCGAGCCGGGACAGGGATAACCGGGGAGCTGTTTTTT.

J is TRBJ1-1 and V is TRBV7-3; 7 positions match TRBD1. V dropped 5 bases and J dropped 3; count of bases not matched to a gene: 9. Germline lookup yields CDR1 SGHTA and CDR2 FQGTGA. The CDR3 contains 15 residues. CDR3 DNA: TGTGCCAGCAGCCCGCGGACAGGCGGATACACTGAAGCTTTCTTT. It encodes CASSPRTGGYTEAFF.

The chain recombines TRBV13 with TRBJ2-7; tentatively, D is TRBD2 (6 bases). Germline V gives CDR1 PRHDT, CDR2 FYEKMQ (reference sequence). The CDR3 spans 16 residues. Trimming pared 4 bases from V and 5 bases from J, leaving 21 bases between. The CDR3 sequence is CASSSSPGRGIDEQYF. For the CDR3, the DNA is TGTGCCAGCAGCTCCTCCCCGGGACGGGGGATCGACGAGCAGTACTTC.

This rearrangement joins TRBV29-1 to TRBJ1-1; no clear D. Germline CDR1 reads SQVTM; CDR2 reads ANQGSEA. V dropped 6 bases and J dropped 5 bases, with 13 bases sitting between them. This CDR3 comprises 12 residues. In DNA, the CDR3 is TGCAGCGTGGCGAGGTCTGAGACTGAAGCTTTCTTT. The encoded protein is CSVARSETEAFF.

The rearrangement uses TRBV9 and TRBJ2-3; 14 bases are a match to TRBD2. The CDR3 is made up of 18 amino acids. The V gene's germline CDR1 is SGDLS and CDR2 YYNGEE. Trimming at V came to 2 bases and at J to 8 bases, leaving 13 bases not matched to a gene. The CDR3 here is CASSVGLAGEGGLGTQYF. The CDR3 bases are TGTGCCAGCAGCGTGGGACTAGCGGGAGAGGGTGGGTTGGGTACGCAGTATTTT.

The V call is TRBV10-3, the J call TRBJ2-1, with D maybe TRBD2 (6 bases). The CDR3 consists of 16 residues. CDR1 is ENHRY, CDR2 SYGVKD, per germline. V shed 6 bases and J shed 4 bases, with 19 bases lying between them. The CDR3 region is CAISDRLARDYNEQFF. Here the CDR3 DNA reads TGTGCCATCAGCGATCGGCTAGCGAGAGATTACAATGAGCAGTTCTTC.

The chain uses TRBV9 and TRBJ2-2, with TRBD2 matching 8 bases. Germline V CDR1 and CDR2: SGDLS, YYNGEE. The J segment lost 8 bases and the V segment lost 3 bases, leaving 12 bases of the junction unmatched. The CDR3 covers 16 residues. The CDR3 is CASSATSGQVLGELFF. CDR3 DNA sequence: TGTGCCAGCAGCGCTACTAGCGGCCAAGTGTTGGGGGAGCTGTTTTTT.

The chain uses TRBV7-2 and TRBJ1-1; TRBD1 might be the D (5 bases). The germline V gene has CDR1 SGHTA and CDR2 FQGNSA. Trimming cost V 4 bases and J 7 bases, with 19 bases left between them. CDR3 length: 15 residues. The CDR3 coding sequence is TGTGCCAGCAGCTCTAGTAGGGGTCCAGGGCTTGAAGCTTTCTTT. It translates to CASSSSRGPGLEAFF.

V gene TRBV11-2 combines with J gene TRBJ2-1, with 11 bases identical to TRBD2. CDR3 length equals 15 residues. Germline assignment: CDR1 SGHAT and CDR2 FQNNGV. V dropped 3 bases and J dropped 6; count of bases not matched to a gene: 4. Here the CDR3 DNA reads TGTGCCAGCAGCTTCTCTAGCGGGGGGCCCAATGAGCAGTTCTTC. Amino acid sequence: CASSFSSGGPNEQFF.

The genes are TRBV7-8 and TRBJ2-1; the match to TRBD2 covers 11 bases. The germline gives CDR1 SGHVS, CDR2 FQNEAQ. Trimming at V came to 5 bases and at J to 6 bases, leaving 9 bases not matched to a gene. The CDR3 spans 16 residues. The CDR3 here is CASSLSVAGGLNEQFF. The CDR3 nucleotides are TGTGCCAGCAGCCTATCCGTAGCGGGAGGGCTCAATGAGCAGTTCTTC.

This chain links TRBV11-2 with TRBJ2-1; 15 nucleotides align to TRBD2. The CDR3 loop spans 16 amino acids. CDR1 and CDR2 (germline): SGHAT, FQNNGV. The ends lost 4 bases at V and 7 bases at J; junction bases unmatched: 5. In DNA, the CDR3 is TGTGCCAGCAGCTACTCCGGGACTAGCGGGAGGAATGAGCAGTTCTTC. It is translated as CASSYSGTSGRNEQFF.

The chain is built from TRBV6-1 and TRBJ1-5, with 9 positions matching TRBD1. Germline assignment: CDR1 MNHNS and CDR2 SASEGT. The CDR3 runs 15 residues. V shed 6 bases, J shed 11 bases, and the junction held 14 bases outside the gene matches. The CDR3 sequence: CASSVTTGGHNSQHF. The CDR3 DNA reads TGTGCCAGCAGCGTAACCACAGGGGGCCATAATTCCCAGCATTTT.

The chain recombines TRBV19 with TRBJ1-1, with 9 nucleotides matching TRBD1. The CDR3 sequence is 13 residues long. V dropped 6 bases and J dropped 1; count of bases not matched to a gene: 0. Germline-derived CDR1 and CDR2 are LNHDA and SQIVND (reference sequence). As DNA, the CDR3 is TGTGCCAGTAGGGGACAGGGGAACACTGAAGCTTTCTTT. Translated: CASRGQGNTEAFF. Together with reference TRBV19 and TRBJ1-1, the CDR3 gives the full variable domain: DGGITQSPKYLFRKEGQNVTLSCEQNLNHDAMYWYRQDPGQGLRLIYYSQIVNDFQKGDIAEGYSVSREKKESFPLTVTSAQKNPTAFYLCASRGQGNTEAFFGQGTRLTVV.

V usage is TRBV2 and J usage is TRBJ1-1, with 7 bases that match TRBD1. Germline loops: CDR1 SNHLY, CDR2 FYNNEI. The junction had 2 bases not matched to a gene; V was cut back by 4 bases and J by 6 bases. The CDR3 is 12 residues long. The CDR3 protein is CASSGQGPEAFF. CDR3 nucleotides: TGTGCCAGCAGTGGACAGGGTCCTGAAGCTTTCTTT.

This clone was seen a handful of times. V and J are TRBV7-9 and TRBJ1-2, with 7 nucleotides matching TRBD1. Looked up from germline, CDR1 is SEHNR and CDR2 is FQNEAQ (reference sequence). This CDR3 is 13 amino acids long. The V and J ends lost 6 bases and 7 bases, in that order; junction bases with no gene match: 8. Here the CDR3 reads CASSSEGAVGYTF. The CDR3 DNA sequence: TGTGCCAGCAGTTCGGAGGGGGCAGTTGGCTACACCTTC.

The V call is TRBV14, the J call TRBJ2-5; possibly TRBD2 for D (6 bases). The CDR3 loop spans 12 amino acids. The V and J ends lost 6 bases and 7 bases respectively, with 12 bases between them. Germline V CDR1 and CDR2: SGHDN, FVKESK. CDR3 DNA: TGTGCCAGCAGTTCCGGGCGGGGGACCCAGTACTTC. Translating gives CASSSGRGTQYF. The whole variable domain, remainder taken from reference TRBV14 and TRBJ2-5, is EAGVTQFPSHSVIEKGQTVTLRCDPISGHDNLYWYRRVMGKEIKFLLHFVKESKQDESGMPNNRFLAERTGGTYSTLKVQPAELEDSGVYFCASSSGRGTQYFGPGTRLLVL.

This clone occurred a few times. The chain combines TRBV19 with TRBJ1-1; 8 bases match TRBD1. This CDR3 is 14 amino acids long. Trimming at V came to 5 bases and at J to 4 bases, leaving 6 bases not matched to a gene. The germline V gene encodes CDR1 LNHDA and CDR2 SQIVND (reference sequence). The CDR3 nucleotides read TGTGCCAGTAGTGGACAGGGAGGAGGCACTGAAGCTTTCTTT. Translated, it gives CASSGQGGGTEAFF.

CDR3: CASSQDIGGYNQPQHF. CDR3 coding DNA: TGTGCCAGCAGCCAAGATATAGGGGGCTACAATCAGCCCCAGCATTTT. V is TRBV4-2 and J is TRBJ1-5; 7 bases are a match to TRBD1. With 0 bases clipped from V and 3 bases from J, the junction kept 5 bases outside the gene matches. CDR1 is LGHNA and CDR2 is YNFKEQ in the germline V gene. The CDR3 is made up of 16 amino acids.

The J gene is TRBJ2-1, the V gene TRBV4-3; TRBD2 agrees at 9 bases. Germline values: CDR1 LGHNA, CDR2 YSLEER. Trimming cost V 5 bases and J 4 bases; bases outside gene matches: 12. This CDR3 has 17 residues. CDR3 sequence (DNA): TGCGCCAGCAGCTCCGGGCTAGCGGGGTCTAGTTACAATGAGCAGTTCTTC. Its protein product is CASSSGLAGSSYNEQFF.

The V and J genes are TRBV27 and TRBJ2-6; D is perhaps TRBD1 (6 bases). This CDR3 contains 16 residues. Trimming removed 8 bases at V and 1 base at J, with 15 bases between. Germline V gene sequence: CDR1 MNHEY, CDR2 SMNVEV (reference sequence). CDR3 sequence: CASGPNRASGANVLTF. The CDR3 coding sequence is TGTGCCAGCGGCCCGAACAGGGCATCTGGGGCCAACGTCCTGACTTTC.

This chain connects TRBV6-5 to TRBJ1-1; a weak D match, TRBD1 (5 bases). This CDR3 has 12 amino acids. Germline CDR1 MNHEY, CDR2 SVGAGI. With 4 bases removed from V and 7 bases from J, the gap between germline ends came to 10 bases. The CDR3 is CASSSRVYEAFF. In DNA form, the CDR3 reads TGTGCCAGCAGTTCCAGGGTCTATGAAGCTTTCTTT.

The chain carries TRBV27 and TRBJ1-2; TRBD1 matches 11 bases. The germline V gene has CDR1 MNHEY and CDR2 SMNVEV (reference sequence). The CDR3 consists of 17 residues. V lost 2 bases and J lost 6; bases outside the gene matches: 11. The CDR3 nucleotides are TGTGCCAGCAGTTTAAGGACAGGGGGCGGGTTAGAGGATGGCTACACCTTC. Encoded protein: CASSLRTGGGLEDGYTF.

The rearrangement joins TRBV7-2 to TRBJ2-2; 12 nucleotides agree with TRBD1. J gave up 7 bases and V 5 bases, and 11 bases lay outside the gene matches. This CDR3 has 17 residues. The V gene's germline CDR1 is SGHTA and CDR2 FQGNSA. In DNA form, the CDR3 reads TGTGCCAGCAGCCGCTTAAGGGACAGGGGGCATCACGGGGAGCTGTTTTTT. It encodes CASSRLRDRGHHGELFF.

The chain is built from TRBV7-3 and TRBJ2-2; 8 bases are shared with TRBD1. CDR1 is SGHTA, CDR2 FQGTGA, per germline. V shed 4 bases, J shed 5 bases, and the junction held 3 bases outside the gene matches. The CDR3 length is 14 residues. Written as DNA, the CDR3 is TGTGCCAGCAGCTCCTACAGGGGGACCGGGGAGCTGTTTTTT. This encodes CASSSYRGTGELFF.